The T cell receptor beta chain under discussion was sequenced for a study of response to subunit inactivated influenza vaccine. This clonotype was detected a few times. Each CDR3 protein is one row after TCRdb ran MiXCR on the RT-PCR reads. The table has hundreds of thousands of distinct CDR3 sequences, about 10% seen once; the top ten hold around 12%. The V and J ends lost 5 bases and 0 bases, in that order; junction bases with no gene match: 11. The germline V gene encodes CDR1 SGHVS and CDR2 FQNEAQ. This CDR3 contains 17 residues. The origin of this receptor is a man aged 50 to 60 who received an inactivated influenza vaccine. V usage is TRBV7-8 and J usage is TRBJ2-3, with 7 nucleotides matching TRBD2. Source: PBMCs from blood, taken roughly 47 days after vaccination. The CDR3 DNA reads as TGTGCCAGCAGCCCCTATCTGGGAGGGCAAAGCACAGATACGCAGTATTTT. It specifies CASSPYLGGQSTDTQYF.